This TCR beta chain was observed in a study of beta chain features in type 1 diabetes. The overall study: Sorted cells numbering some 110 million were examined across all samples. General study points: Moderate but significant shortening of TCRB CDR3s was recorded in all four CD4+ subsets from Type 1 diabetes patients. Compared with healthy donors, patients appeared to share more similar naive, central memory and regulatory TCRB repertoires.

To note about this clone: As yet, its antigen is unknown.

The CDR3 loop spans 20 amino acids. Germline values: CDR1 KGHSH, CDR2 LQKENI. Trimming took off 2 bases at V and 1 base at J, with 23 bases between the two ends. Expressed TCRB transcripts were sequenced after all isolated RNA was converted to cDNA. The method was immunoSEQ multiplex PCR; TCRdb's version includes in-frame clones alone and lacks a portion of them. The sample holds hundreds of thousands of clones; around 15% are singletons and the top ten take roughly 0.04%. The chain couples TRBV18 to TRBJ2-2; a possible D gene is TRBD1 (5 bases). The sequence was obtained from a man aged 18 to 35 with type 1 diabetes. The sequenced sample was naive CD4+ T cells from blood. The CDR3 loop reads CASSPTGFGLTYRNTGELFF. CDR3 in DNA: TGTGCCAGCTCACCAACAGGCTTCGGGCTCACCTACCGGAACACCGGGGAGCTGTTTTTT.